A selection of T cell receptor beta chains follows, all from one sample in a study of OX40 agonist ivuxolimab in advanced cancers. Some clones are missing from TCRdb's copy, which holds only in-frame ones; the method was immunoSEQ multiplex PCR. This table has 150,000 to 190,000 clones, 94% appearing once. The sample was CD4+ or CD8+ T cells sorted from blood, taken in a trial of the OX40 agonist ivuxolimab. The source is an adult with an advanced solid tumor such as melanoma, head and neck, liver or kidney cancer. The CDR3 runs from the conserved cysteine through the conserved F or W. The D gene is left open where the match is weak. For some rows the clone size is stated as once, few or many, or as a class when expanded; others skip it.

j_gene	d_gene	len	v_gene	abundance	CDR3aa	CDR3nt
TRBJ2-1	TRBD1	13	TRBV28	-	CASILGQGDEQFF	TGTGCCAGCATCCTTGGACAGGGCGATGAGCAGTTCTTC
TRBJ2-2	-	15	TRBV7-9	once	CASSFRRGNTGELFF	TGTGCCAGCAGCTTCCGCCGTGGGAACACCGGGGAGCTGTTTTTT
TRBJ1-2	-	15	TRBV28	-	CASSPPGGANYGYTF	TGTGCCAGCAGCCCCCCGGGGGGGGCTAACTATGGCTACACCTTC
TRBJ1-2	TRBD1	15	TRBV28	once	CASSTGGIEENGYTF	TGTGCCAGCAGCACAGGGGGCATAGAAGAAAATGGCTACACCTTC
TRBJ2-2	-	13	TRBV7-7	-	CASSFENTGELFF	TGTGCCAGCAGCTTTGAAAACACCGGGGAGCTGTTTTTT
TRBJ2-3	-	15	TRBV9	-	CASSVEAARGDTQYF	TGTGCCAGCAGCGTAGAGGCCGCCCGCGGGGATACGCAGTATTTT
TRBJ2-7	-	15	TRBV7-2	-	CASSLGVAVPYEQYF	TGTGCCAGCAGCTTAGGAGTAGCGGTACCCTACGAGCAGTACTTC
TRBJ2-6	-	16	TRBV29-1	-	CSVEREGDSGANVLTF	TGCAGCGTTGAGAGGGAGGGGGACTCTGGGGCCAACGTCCTGACTTTC
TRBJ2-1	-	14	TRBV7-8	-	CASSLDPLYNEQFF	TGTGCCAGCAGCTTAGACCCCCTCTACAATGAGCAGTTCTTC
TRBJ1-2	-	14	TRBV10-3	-	CAISESNSNYGYTF	TGTGCCATCAGTGAGTCGAACAGCAACTATGGCTACACCTTC
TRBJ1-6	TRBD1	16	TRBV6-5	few	CASSYSIQGWNSPLHF	TGTGCCAGCAGTTACTCGATACAGGGGTGGAATTCACCCCTCCACTTT
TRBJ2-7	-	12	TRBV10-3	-	CATGRDSYEQYF	TGTGCCACCGGGCGTGACTCTTACGAGCAGTACTTC
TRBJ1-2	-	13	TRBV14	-	CASSPRGLDGYTF	TGTGCCAGCAGCCCCCGAGGCTTGGATGGCTACACCTTC
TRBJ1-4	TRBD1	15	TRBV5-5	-	CASSLTGTVNEKLFF	TGTGCCAGCAGCCTGACCGGGACAGTAAATGAAAAACTGTTTTTT
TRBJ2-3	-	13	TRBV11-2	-	CASSSRKADTQYF	TGTGCCAGCAGCTCCCGTAAGGCAGATACGCAGTATTTT
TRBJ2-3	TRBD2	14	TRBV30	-	CAWSIAGGTDTQYF	TGTGCCTGGAGTATAGCGGGAGGGACAGATACGCAGTATTTT
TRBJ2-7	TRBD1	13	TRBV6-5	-	CASRRDRNYEQYF	TGTGCCAGCCGCCGGGACAGAAATTACGAGCAGTACTTC
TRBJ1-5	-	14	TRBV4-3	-	CASTGLVSNQPQHF	TGCGCCAGTACAGGGCTGGTGAGCAATCAGCCCCAGCATTTT
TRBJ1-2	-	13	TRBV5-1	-	CASSLWGQNGYTF	TGCGCCAGCAGCTTGTGGGGGCAAAATGGCTACACCTTC
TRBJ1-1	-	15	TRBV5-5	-	CASSRTMAGTWEAFF	TGTGCCAGCAGCCGGACAATGGCAGGCACTTGGGAAGCTTTCTTT
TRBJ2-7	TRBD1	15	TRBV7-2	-	CASSLARDRGVEQYF	TGTGCCAGCAGCTTAGCCAGGGACAGGGGCGTCGAGCAGTACTTC
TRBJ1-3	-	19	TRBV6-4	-	CASSDEGTTLAGPGNTIYF	TGTGCCAGCAGTGACGAGGGGACCACCCTGGCAGGACCTGGAAACACCATATATTTT
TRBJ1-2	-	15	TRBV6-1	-	CASSENLLANYGYTF	TGTGCCAGCAGTGAAAACTTGCTAGCTAACTATGGCTACACCTTC
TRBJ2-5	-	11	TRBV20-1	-	CSARDLGTQYF	TGCAGTGCTAGAGATCTAGGGACCCAGTACTTC
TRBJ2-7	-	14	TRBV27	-	CATRDLKSSYEQYF	TGTGCCACCCGGGACCTAAAAAGCTCCTACGAGCAGTACTTC
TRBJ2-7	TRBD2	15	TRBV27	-	CASRPLGSGRYEQYF	TGTGCCAGCAGGCCGTTGGGTAGCGGGAGATACGAGCAGTACTTC
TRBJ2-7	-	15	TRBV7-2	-	CASSLAQGGPYEQYF	TGTGCCAGCAGCTTAGCCCAGGGAGGCCCCTACGAGCAGTACTTC
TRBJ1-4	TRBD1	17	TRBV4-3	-	CASSQGAERQGNEKLFF	TGCGCCAGCAGCCAAGGGGCGGAAAGACAGGGGAATGAAAAACTGTTTTTT
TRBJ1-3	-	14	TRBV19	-	CASNAGFSGNTIYF	TGTGCCAGTAATGCGGGCTTCTCTGGAAACACCATATATTTT
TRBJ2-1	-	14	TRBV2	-	CARGGSSSYNEQFF	TGTGCCAGGGGGGGATCCAGCTCCTACAATGAGCAGTTCTTC
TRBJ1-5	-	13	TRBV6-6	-	CASSYEGNQPQHF	TGTGCCAGCAGTTACGAAGGAAATCAGCCCCAGCATTTT
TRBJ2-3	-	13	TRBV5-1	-	CASSLNIADTQYF	TGCGCCAGCAGCTTGAATATAGCGGATACGCAGTATTTT
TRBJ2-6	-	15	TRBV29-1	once	CSVAQGSSGANVLTF	TGCAGCGTTGCCCAGGGTAGCTCTGGGGCCAACGTCCTGACTTTC
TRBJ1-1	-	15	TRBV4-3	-	CASSQDPKGNTEAFF	TGCGCCAGCAGCCAAGATCCTAAGGGTAACACTGAAGCTTTCTTT
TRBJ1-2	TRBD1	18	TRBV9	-	CASSATLGQGKGSYGYTF	TGTGCCAGCAGCGCGACACTGGGACAGGGGAAAGGGAGCTATGGCTACACCTTC
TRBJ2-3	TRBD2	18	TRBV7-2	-	CASSKRTSGRTNTDTQYF	TGTGCCAGCAGCAAACGGACTAGCGGGAGGACCAACACAGATACGCAGTATTTT
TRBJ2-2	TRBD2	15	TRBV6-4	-	CARRIGLALTGELFF	TGTGCCAGACGGATCGGACTAGCGCTCACCGGGGAGCTGTTTTTT
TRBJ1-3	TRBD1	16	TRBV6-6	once	CASSLDRGPSGNTIYF	TGTGCCAGCAGTCTCGACAGGGGCCCCTCTGGAAACACCATATATTTT
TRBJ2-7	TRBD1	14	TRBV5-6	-	CASSLGDRAGEQYF	TGTGCCAGCAGCTTGGGCGACAGGGCAGGCGAGCAGTACTTC
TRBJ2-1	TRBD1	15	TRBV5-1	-	CASSLGTGFHNEQFF	TGCGCCAGCAGCTTGGGGACAGGGTTCCACAATGAGCAGTTCTTC
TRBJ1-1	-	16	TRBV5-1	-	CASSLGPGVGNTEAFF	TGCGCCAGCAGCTTGGGGCCAGGGGTGGGTAACACTGAAGCTTTCTTT
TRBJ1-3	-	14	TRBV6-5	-	CASRGQISGNTIYF	TGTGCCAGCAGGGGGCAGATCTCTGGAAACACCATATATTTT
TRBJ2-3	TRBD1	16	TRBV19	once	CASRKLGTGSTDTQYF	TGTGCCAGTAGGAAACTGGGGACAGGTAGCACAGATACGCAGTATTTT
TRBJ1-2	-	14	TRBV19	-	CASTPPGGNYGYTF	TGTGCCAGTACCCCACCGGGCGGTAACTATGGCTACACCTTC
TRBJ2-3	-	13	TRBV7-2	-	CASSLVRADTQYF	TGTGCCAGCAGCTTAGTTAGGGCAGATACGCAGTATTTT
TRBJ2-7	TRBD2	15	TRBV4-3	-	CASSLTGTSVYEQYF	TGCGCCAGCAGCCTGACCGGGACTAGCGTCTACGAGCAGTACTTC
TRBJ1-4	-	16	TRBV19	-	CASSPTTGIIREKLFF	TGTGCCAGTAGTCCCACTACAGGGATTATACGGGAAAAACTGTTTTTT
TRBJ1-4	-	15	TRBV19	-	CASSPPGTGNEKLFF	TGTGCCAGTAGCCCTCCCGGAACAGGCAATGAAAAACTGTTTTTT
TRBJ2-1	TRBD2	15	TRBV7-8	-	CASSLRGLAGVEQFF	TGTGCCAGCAGCTTACGTGGACTAGCGGGAGTTGAGCAGTTCTTC
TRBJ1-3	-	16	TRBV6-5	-	CASSYSRQARGNTIYF	TGTGCCAGCAGTTACTCGCGGCAGGCACGTGGAAACACCATATATTTT
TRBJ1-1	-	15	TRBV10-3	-	CAISDPQGSNTEAFF	TGTGCCATCAGTGATCCACAGGGTTCGAACACTGAAGCTTTCTTT
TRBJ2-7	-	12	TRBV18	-	CASSPPSNEQYF	TGTGCCAGCTCACCACCGTCCAACGAGCAGTACTTC
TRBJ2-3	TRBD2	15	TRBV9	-	CASSVWTSATDTQYF	TGTGCCAGCAGCGTATGGACTAGCGCCACAGATACGCAGTATTTT
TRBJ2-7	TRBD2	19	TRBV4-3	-	CASSQTIAKAVGGFYEQYF	TGCGCCAGCAGCCAAACGATAGCAAAGGCAGTCGGGGGGTTCTACGAGCAGTACTTC
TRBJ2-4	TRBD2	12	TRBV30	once	CAWNAGLDIQYF	TGTGCCTGGAACGCGGGACTAGACATTCAGTACTTC
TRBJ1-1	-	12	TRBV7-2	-	CASSPRQVGAFF	TGTGCCAGCAGCCCCAGACAGGTTGGTGCTTTCTTT
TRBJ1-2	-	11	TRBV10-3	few	CAISAMQGYTF	TGTGCCATCAGTGCCATGCAGGGCTACACCTTC